Listed here are 11 T cell receptor beta chains from one sample, sequenced in a study of cytomegalovirus exposure and HLA in healthy donors. With 60 Vbeta and 13 Jbeta primers, the PCR was carried out. The protocol was immunoSEQ multiplex PCR, while the TCRdb copy is restricted to in-frame clones and leaves out a portion. This sample has about 200,000 clones; 76% occur once, and the top ten carry about 0.63%. The sequencing sample was made of PBMCs. The receptors shown here come from a man aged 18 to 29 in good health and CMV-seronegative.

Note on this clone: At one end, the junction sequence differs from germline, possibly due to a read error. This chain joins TRBV7-7 and TRBJ1-1, with 7 bases lining up with TRBD1. Germline loops: CDR1 SSHAT, CDR2 FNYEAQ (reference sequence). The length of the CDR3 is 14 residues. The CDR3 is CASSPMEGAAEAFF. CDR3 nucleotide sequence: TGTGCTAGCAGCCCCATGGAGGGGGCAGCTGAAGCTTTCTTT.

The chain recombines TRBV6-1 with TRBJ2-7; a possible D gene is TRBD2 (5 bases). Germline assignment: CDR1 MNHNS and CDR2 SASEGT. Deletions cut 6 bases from V and 0 bases from J, with 15 bases between. The CDR3 covers 15 residues. The DNA of the CDR3 is TGTGCCAGCAGGGATACCGGGATTCGCTCCTACGAGCAGTACTTC. Its translation: CASRDTGIRSYEQYF.

The chain combines TRBV4-2 with TRBJ1-3, with no clear D. Trimming took off 1 base at V and 11 bases at J, with 21 bases between the two ends. The germline gives CDR1 LGHNA, CDR2 YNFKEQ. The length of the CDR3 is 16 residues. The CDR3 reads CASSQGGLTSPYPIYF. The CDR3 DNA follows: TGTGCCAGCAGCCAAGGAGGGTTAACCAGTCCCTACCCCATATATTTT.

This rearrangement joins TRBV28 to TRBJ2-5, with D unresolved. The CDR3 runs 15 residues. The germline V gene encodes CDR1 MDHEN and CDR2 SYDVKM. Trimming shortened V by 7 bases and J by 5 bases, and 20 bases separated the two germline ends. This chain's CDR3 is CASTPGWVEKETQYF. Written as DNA, the CDR3 is TGTGCCAGCACCCCAGGCTGGGTTGAAAAGGAGACCCAGTACTTC.

This chain connects TRBV27 to TRBJ1-6, with D perhaps matching TRBD1 (5 bases). V lost 2 bases, J lost 4 bases, and 12 bases lay in between. Germline V gene data show CDR1 as MNHEY and CDR2 as SMNVEV (reference sequence). The CDR3 has 16 residues. Here the CDR3 reads CASSLGPGDYNSPLHF. CDR3 in DNA: TGTGCCAGCAGTTTAGGTCCGGGGGATTATAATTCACCCCTCCACTTT.

The chain is built from TRBV14 and TRBJ1-5; D perhaps matches TRBD1 (6 bases). The CDR3 is 13 amino acids. V lost 5 bases and J lost 3, with 8 bases in between. From germline, CDR1 is SGHDN and CDR2 FVKESK. The CDR3 sequence is CASSWDINQPQHF. The CDR3 DNA is TGTGCCAGCAGCTGGGACATCAATCAGCCCCAGCATTTT.

V gene TRBV28 combines with J gene TRBJ2-7, with 7 bases fitting TRBD1. CDR1 and CDR2 (germline): MDHEN, SYDVKM. Losses at the gene ends were 7 bases for V and 6 bases for J; bases not matched to a gene: 15. CDR3 size: 15 residues. DNA for the CDR3: TGTGCCAGCACGTCGCTTGGGACAGCGCTCGGCGAGCAGTACTTC. This translates into CASTSLGTALGEQYF.

V usage is TRBV11-3 and J usage is TRBJ1-1, with a possible D match to TRBD1 (6 bases). This CDR3 spans 14 amino acids. CDR1 is SGHNT, CDR2 YENEEA, per germline. V shed 5 bases and J shed 0 bases, with 10 bases lying between them. The CDR3 DNA sequence: TGTGCCAGCAGCCCATCAGGGGTGAACACTGAAGCTTTCTTT. It translates to CASSPSGVNTEAFF. Full variable domain (remainder filled in from reference TRBV11-3 and TRBJ1-1): EAGVVQSPRYKIIEKKQPVAFWCNPISGHNTLYWYLQNLGQGPELLIRYENEEAVDDSQLPKDRFSAERLKGVDSTLKIQPAELGDSAVYLCASSPSGVNTEAFFGQGTRLTVV.

The V and J genes are TRBV9 and TRBJ2-3; the D is unclear. V was clipped by 4 bases and J by 0 bases, with 18 bases between them. CDR3 size: 17 residues. Germline-derived CDR1 and CDR2 are SGDLS and YYNGEE. The DNA of the CDR3 is TGTGCCAGCAGCACCCCCAGGTGGCAGCCTAGCACAGATACGCAGTATTTT. Protein product: CASSTPRWQPSTDTQYF.

The table lists this clone with a few counts. The sample has other DNA sequences that encode this CDR3 too. The chain uses TRBV6-4 and TRBJ2-1, with 7 bases identical to TRBD2. The CDR3 covers 14 residues. After removal of 3 bases from V and 3 bases from J, the junction contained 2 bases not matched to a gene. Germline V lookup: CDR1 MRHNA, CDR2 SNTAGT. CDR3 protein: CASSEAGDYNEQFF. The CDR3 bases are TGTGCCAGCAGTGAGGCGGGAGACTACAATGAGCAGTTCTTC.

Note on this clone: Other DNA sequences within the sample encode an identical CDR3. This chain connects TRBV27 to TRBJ2-7; 13 nucleotides align to TRBD2. J gave up 7 bases and V 6 bases, and 9 bases lay outside the gene matches. CDR1 is MNHEY, CDR2 SMNVEV, per germline (reference sequence). The CDR3 consists of 15 residues. The CDR3 loop reads CASSKGLAGVREQYF. For the CDR3, the DNA is TGTGCCAGCAGCAAAGGACTAGCGGGAGTACGGGAGCAGTACTTC.